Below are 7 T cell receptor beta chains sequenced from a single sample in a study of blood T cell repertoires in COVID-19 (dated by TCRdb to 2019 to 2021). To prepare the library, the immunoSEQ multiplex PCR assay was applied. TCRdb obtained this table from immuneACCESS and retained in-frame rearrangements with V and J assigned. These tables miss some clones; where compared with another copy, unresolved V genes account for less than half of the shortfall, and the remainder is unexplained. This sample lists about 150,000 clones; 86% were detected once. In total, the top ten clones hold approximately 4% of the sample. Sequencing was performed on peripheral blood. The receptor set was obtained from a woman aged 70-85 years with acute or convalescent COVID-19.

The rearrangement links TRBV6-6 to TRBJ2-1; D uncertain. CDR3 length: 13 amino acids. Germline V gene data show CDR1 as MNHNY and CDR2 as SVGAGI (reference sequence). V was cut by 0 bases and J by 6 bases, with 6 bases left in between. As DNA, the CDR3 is TGTGCCAGCAGTTACTCGTACAGCAATGAGCAGTTCTTC. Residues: CASSYSYSNEQFF.

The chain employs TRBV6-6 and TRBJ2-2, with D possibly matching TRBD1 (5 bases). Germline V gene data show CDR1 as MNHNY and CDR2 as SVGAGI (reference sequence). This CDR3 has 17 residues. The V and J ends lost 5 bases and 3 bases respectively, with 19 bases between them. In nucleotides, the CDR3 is TGTGCCAGCAGTCCCACCCCTCAGTGGGGCCACACCGGGGAGCTGTTTTTT. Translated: CASSPTPQWGHTGELFF.

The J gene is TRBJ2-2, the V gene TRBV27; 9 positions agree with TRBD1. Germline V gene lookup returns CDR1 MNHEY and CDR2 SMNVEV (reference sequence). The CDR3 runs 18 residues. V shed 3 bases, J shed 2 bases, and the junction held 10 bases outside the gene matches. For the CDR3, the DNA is TGTGCCAGCAGTTTCTCAGCCCGGGACAGGGTTAACACCGGGGAGCTGTTTTTT. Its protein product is CASSFSARDRVNTGELFF.

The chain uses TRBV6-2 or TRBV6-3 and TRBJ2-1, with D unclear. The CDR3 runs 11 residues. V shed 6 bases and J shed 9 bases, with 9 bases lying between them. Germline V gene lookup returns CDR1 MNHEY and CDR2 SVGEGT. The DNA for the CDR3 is TGTGCCAGCAGCCCTCTTCTTGAGCAGTTCTTC. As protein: CASSPLLEQFF.

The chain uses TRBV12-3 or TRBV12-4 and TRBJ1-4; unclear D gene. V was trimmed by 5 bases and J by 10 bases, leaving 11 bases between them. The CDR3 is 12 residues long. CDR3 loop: CASSPSLAKLFF. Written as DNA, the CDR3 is TGTGCCAGCAGTCCTAGTTTGGCAAAACTGTTTTTT.

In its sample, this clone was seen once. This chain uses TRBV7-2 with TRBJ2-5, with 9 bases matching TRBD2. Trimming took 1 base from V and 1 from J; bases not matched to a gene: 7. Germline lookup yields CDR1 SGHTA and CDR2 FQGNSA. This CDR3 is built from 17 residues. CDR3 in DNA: TGTGCCAGCAGCTTAGGGCCGGCGGGGGGGCCCCAAGAGACCCAGTACTTC. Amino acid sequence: CASSLGPAGGPQETQYF.

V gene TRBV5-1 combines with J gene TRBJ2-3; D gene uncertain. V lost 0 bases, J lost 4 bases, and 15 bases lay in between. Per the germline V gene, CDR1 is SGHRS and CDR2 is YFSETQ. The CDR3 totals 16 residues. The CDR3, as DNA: TGCGCCAGCAGCTTGGTTCCGGGTCCCGAACCAGATACGCAGTATTTT. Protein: CASSLVPGPEPDTQYF.